These 22 T cell receptor beta chains came from one sample sequenced in a study of blood T cells in healthy people across ages. Combining a sample-barcoded 5' primer with a J-beta primer mix, a second PCR ran for roughly 7 to 12 cycles. TCRdb re-called the 5' RACE reads through MiXCR, storing one row per CDR3 protein. The table records hundreds of thousands of distinct CDR3 sequences, about 30% of them present only once. The specimen sequenced was blood. The receptors stem from an elderly woman in good health.

The chain joins TRBV2 to TRBJ2-5; the D gene is possibly TRBD2 (7 bases). Germline values: CDR1 SNHLY, CDR2 FYNNEI. V shed 11 bases and J shed 1 base, with 14 bases lying between them. This CDR3 region has 13 residues. CDR3 sequence: CAGGGAAQETQYF. In DNA form, the CDR3 reads TGTGCCGGGGGGGGGGCAGCCCAAGAGACCCAGTACTTC.

In regard to this clonotype: A much larger clonotype is one base distant, so this may be a read error. This rearrangement joins TRBV7-2 to TRBJ2-1, with no clear D. Trimming removed 1 base at V and 7 bases at J, with 8 bases between. In germline, CDR1 is SGHTA, CDR2 FQGNSA. The CDR3 is 13 amino acids. The CDR3 DNA reads TGTGCCAGCAGCTTAGGGCAGGAGAATGAGCAGTTCTTC. Translating gives CASSLGQENEQFF.

This clonotype was counted ten times or more. V is TRBV7-2 and J is TRBJ2-3, with 9 bases that match TRBD2. The CDR3 totals 18 residues. V dropped 1 base and J dropped 3; count of bases not matched to a gene: 11. CDR1 and CDR2 from the germline V gene are SGHTA and FQGNSA. In nucleotides, the CDR3 is TGTGCCAGCAGCTTAGAGGCCCGGGGTAGCGGGGGAACAGATACGCAGTATTTT. Translating it yields CASSLEARGSGGTDTQYF.

This clonotype occurred many times. Its ends do not fully match the called genes, so a read error is possible. The V call is TRBV5-1, the J call TRBJ1-6; D is perhaps TRBD1 (6 bases). The CDR3 totals 14 residues. The germline gives CDR1 SGHRS, CDR2 YFSETQ. This chain's CDR3 is CASSPQGYSSPLHF. The CDR3 bases are TGCGCCAGCAGCCCTCAGGGGTATAGTTCACCCCTCCACTTT.

Remarks on this clonotype: With a much larger clone just one base away, this may be a read error. The chain joins TRBV2 to TRBJ2-7; tentative D call: TRBD1 (5 bases). The J call could be wrong; TRBJ2-5 is a better fit for the DNA end. CDR1 is SNHLY and CDR2 is FYNNEI in the germline V gene. This CDR3 has 13 residues. CDR3: CTSRPRVGETQYF. As DNA, the CDR3 is TGTACCAGCAGACCCAGGGTGGGCGAGACCCAGTACTTC.

This clonotype came up many times. The V gene is TRBV5-5, the J gene TRBJ2-7, with D tentatively TRBD2 (5 bases). Between the trimmed V and J ends, which lost 0 bases and 3 bases, there was a span of 10 bases. The CDR3 is 14 residues long. CDR1 SGHKS and CDR2 YYEKEE come from the germline V gene (reference sequence). CDR3 DNA: TGTGCCAGCAGCTTGGATTCGCGGGTCTACGAGCAGTACTTC. Encoded protein: CASSLDSRVYEQYF.

As regards this clonotype: A much larger clone differs from this one at a single base, so this may be a read error. This rearrangement joins TRBV2 to TRBJ1-1; 7 bases match TRBD1. The CDR3 length is 14 residues. The germline CDR1 and CDR2 sequences are SNHLY and FYNNEI. This CDR3 reads CAGSEETGIPEAFF. The CDR3 coding sequence is TGTGCCGGCAGTGAAGAGACAGGGATTCCTGAAGCTTTCTTT.

This clonotype was observed many times. This chain connects TRBV3-1 to TRBJ1-2; no firm D call. Germline V CDR1 and CDR2: LGHDT, YNNKEL (reference sequence). V was clipped by 0 bases and J by 8 bases, with 13 bases between them. The CDR3 has 14 residues. The CDR3 is CASSQDKGSEGYTF. The CDR3 DNA sequence: TGTGCCAGCAGCCAAGATAAAGGCTCGGAAGGCTACACCTTC.

To note about this clonotype: A single base separates this from a much larger clone, so it may be a read error. The rearrangement uses TRBV29-1 and TRBJ1-2, with TRBD1 as a possible D gene (6 bases). Per the germline V gene, CDR1 is SQVTM and CDR2 is ANQGSEA. The CDR3 has 12 residues. DNA for the CDR3: TGCAGCGTTGAATTCGACAGGAAGGGCTGCACCTTC. This gives the protein CSVEFDRKGCTF.

This clonotype occurred a few times. The chain is built from TRBV6-1 and TRBJ1-2, with 8 bases aligning to TRBD1. V shed 4 bases and J 0 bases; nucleotides not matched to a gene: 7. Germline V gene sequence: CDR1 MNHNS, CDR2 SASEGT. This CDR3 contains 16 residues. In DNA, the CDR3 is TGTGCCAGCAGTGCGACCGGGACAGGAGCTAACTATGGCTACACCTTC. It is translated as CASSATGTGANYGYTF.

This chain links TRBV5-1 with TRBJ2-7, with 7 bases fitting TRBD2. CDR3 length: 15 residues. The V gene's germline CDR1 is SGHRS and CDR2 YFSETQ. V lost 4 bases, J lost 4 bases, and 11 bases stayed unmatched. The CDR3 region has the DNA TGCGCCAGCAGCGAGACTGGTAGCGGGTTGTACGAGCAGTACTTC. This encodes CASSETGSGLYEQYF.

The chain has TRBV12-3 or TRBV12-4 and TRBJ1-2; 10 bases map to TRBD1. The CDR3 has 13 residues. Losses at the gene ends were 5 bases for V and 8 bases for J; bases not matched to a gene: 5. DNA for the CDR3: TGTGCCAGCAGTCCGGGACAGGGGTCCGGCTACACCTTC. This encodes CASSPGQGSGYTF.

On this clonotype itself: The junction departs from the called germline gene at one end, perhaps through a read error. This chain uses TRBV7-2 with TRBJ2-5; 9 bases line up with TRBD2. From germline, CDR1 is SGHTA and CDR2 FQGNSA. The CDR3 loop spans 15 amino acids. The CDR3 region has the DNA TGCGCCAGCAGCCAAGCCGGGACTAGCTGGGAGACCCAGTACTTC. Protein product: CASSQAGTSWETQYF. The full variable domain, with the rest looked up from reference TRBV7-2 and TRBJ2-5, is GAGVSQSPSNKVTEKGKDVELRCDPISGHTALYWYRQSLGQGLEFLIYFQGNSAPDKSGLPSDRFSAERTGGSVSTLTIQRTQQEDSAVYLCASSQAGTSWETQYFGPGTRLLVL.

In its sample, this clonotype was seen a few times. A single base separates this from a much larger clone, so it may be a read error. This chain joins TRBV7-2 and TRBJ2-3, with a possible D match to TRBD2 (5 bases). This CDR3 has 15 residues. V was clipped by 5 bases and J by 1 base, with 13 bases between them. Germline CDR1 is SGHTA and CDR2 is FQGNSA. DNA of the CDR3: TGTGCCAGCAGCGCCTCGGGATCCTGCACAGATACGCAGTATTTT. Its protein product is CASSASGSCTDTQYF.

This clonotype was observed many times. The germline gene is not matched at one end of the junction; a read error may be the cause. The chain is built from TRBV7-3 and TRBJ2-1; the match to TRBD2 covers 12 bases. The CDR3 has 15 residues. From germline, CDR1 is SGHTA and CDR2 FQGTGA. The CDR3 spells CASSLRLAGANEQFF. The CDR3 DNA reads TGTGCCAGCAGTTTAAGACTAGCGGGGGCAAATGAGCAGTTCTTC.

This clonotype was counted a few times. One junction end does not reproduce the germline sequence, and a read error may be involved. This chain links TRBV11-2 with TRBJ2-1, with D perhaps TRBD2 (6 bases). Germline CDR1 is SGHAT and CDR2 is FQNNGV. CDR3 length: 15 residues. CDR3 DNA sequence: TGTGCCAGCAGCTTACGGGAGAACGTTTACAGTGAGCAGTTCTTC. Translating it yields CASSLRENVYSEQFF.

Many counts were recorded for this clonotype. This chain connects TRBV5-1 to TRBJ2-5; D is perhaps TRBD2 (5 bases). Trimming pared 0 bases from V and 6 bases from J, leaving 12 bases between. Germline V lookup: CDR1 SGHRS, CDR2 YFSETQ. This CDR3 has 14 residues. The CDR3 DNA reads as TGCGCCAGCAGCTTGGGGGCTAGCAAGCAGACCCAGTACTTC. Its translation: CASSLGASKQTQYF.

Points on this clonotype: This may be a read error: a much more frequent sequence differs by one nucleotide. This rearrangement joins TRBV12-3 or TRBV12-4 to TRBJ2-7, with TRBD1 matching over 12 bases. This CDR3 has 15 amino acids. V lost 0 bases, J lost 7 bases, and 4 bases stayed unmatched. The CDR3 nucleotides read TGTGCCAGCAGTTTAGCCGGGACAGGGGGCAATGAGCAGTACTTC. This codes for CASSLAGTGGNEQYF.

Regarding this clonotype: At one end the junction does not follow the germline gene, possibly because of a read error. The rearrangement joins TRBV5-1 to TRBJ2-1, with a tentative D call TRBD2 (5 bases). CDR3 length: 15 amino acids. The germline gives CDR1 SGHRS, CDR2 YFSETQ. The CDR3 protein is CASSLARSSYNERYF. The CDR3 region has the DNA TGCGCCAGCAGCTTGGCCAGGAGCTCCTACAATGAGCGGTACTTC.

This clonotype was recorded many times. The J gene is TRBJ1-6, the V gene TRBV7-2, with D possibly being TRBD1 (5 bases). The germline gives CDR1 SGHTA, CDR2 FQGNSA. This CDR3 has 15 amino acids. V gave up 1 base and J gave up 7 bases, with 11 bases separating them. CDR3 sequence: CASSLGSGQNSPLHF. DNA of the CDR3: TGTGCCAGCAGCTTAGGTTCAGGGCAAAATTCACCCCTCCACTTT.

At least ten counts were recorded for this clonotype. V is TRBV6-1 and J is TRBJ1-2, with D possibly matching TRBD1 (5 bases). The length of the CDR3 is 12 residues. The germline gives CDR1 MNHNS, CDR2 SASEGT. V was shortened by 3 bases and J by 6 bases, with 8 bases between the two germline ends. Here the CDR3 reads CASSEAGDGYTF. As DNA, the CDR3 is TGTGCCAGCAGTGAGGCGGGGGATGGCTACACCTTC.

A remark on this clonotype: Being one base from a much bigger clone, this may be a read error. The V and J genes are TRBV7-9 and TRBJ1-2, with a possible D match to TRBD1 (6 bases). The CDR3 consists of 14 residues. The V gene's germline CDR1 is SEHNR and CDR2 FQNEAQ (reference sequence). Here the CDR3 reads CASSLDRVSGGCTF. The CDR3 DNA reads TGTGCCAGCAGCTTAGACAGGGTGTCTGGCGGCTGCACCTTC.